This T cell receptor (beta chain) was captured by sequencing in a study of cytomegalovirus exposure and HLA in healthy donors (dated by TCRdb to about 2017). In the study overall: According to an earlier analysis of several hundred of the donors, about 190 million T cells yielded roughly 110 million unique TCR beta sequences and approximately 300 Gb of sequence data. Every discovery cohort repertoire had been produced on one sequencing platform. An early release covering roughly 580 HLA-typed donors comprised 300 to 350 gigabases of sequencing data and approximately 85 million unique TCR sequences. In an earlier analysis of a few hundred of the donors, high-throughput TCR beta sequencing was used to judge whether each TCR beta V gene segment behaved as functional or pseudogenic. The aim of the study was to test whether cataloging public T cell receptors could identify signatures of past pathogen exposure. Both class I and class II loci were covered by HLA typing, at four-digit resolution. Donor age, sex, ethnicity and CMV serostatus were collected together with the repertoire data. A later analysis re-examined previously published TCR beta repertoires from around 670 donors and added high-resolution HLA genotyping to investigate patterns of TCR occurrence. In the later analysis, no new phenotypic data were used to find candidate immune exposures; instead, reliance was placed on TCR beta sequences and their occurrence across donors. Of the roughly 400 genotyped donors, 80% to 90% were placed in the genetic ancestry cluster associated with self-reported Caucasian donors. The study combined high-throughput TCR immunosequencing, statistical association of individual TCRs with disease status, and machine learning to predict cytomegalovirus infection status. Among approximately 370 genotyped donors of the cohort, an average of approximately 240,000 unique TCR beta nucleotide sequences was sequenced per donor, of which approximately 19% were non-productive. In addition to the first cohort of approximately 670 subjects, a separate validation cohort of 130 or so different subjects was used. The study used immunosequencing to profile the T cell repertoires of more than 650 subjects and linked those repertoires to cytomegalovirus serostatus. Genome-wide SNP genotypes for about 60% of the 666 donors were used in a later genetic analysis, which treated that subset as a discovery cohort. Typing coverage differed by locus: A, B, C, DRB1 and DQB1 were typed in roughly 620-630 donors, DQA1 in 500 to 550, DPA1 in approximately 610, and DPB1 in around 490. Several DR-DQ haplotypes were handled as single units for association and clustering, since linkage in the cohort was strong.

To prepare the library, the immunoSEQ multiplex PCR assay was applied. The multiplex PCR relied on a mix of 60 forward primers for TCR Vbeta segments and 13 reverse primers for TCR Jbeta segments. Amplification of the CDR3 region of rearranged TCR beta genes was performed with a multiplex PCR assay on genomic DNA. On the Illumina HiSeq System, the amplified TCR beta libraries were sequenced as 87-base-pair reads. On the authors' methods: In a later analysis, tens of millions of unique TCR beta chains were counted across the 500 to 700 repertoires, and roughly 11 million of these chains were shared by at least two donors. Raw reads were error-corrected and collapsed into unique sequences with a nearest-neighbor algorithm that merged closely related sequences to remove PCR and sequencing errors. Alignment of CDR3 sequences to IMGT reference sequences was used to assign V, D and J gene segments. For a sequence to be retained, at least a six-nucleotide match to both a V gene segment and a J gene segment was required. A rearrangement counted as productive if the CDR3 had no stop codons and remained in frame with V and J, and every other rearrangement counted as non-productive. CDR3 was defined according to IMGT convention as the region running from the second conserved V-encoded cysteine to the conserved J-encoded phenylalanine. In an earlier analysis of approximately 500 of the donors, sequences lacking an unambiguous match to a single V gene segment were excluded. In an earlier analysis of 500 to 750 of the donors, V segments were called functional above 56.7% productive rearrangements and were called segregating when the between-donor standard deviation exceeded 5%. A statistical classification framework was developed to diagnose cytomegalovirus status using the catalog of TCR beta chain sequences. A later analysis assigned V and J genes by comparing TCR nucleotide sequences with IMGT/GENE-DB human TR gene sequences. A later analysis assigned CDR3 sequences and most-parsimonious VDJ recombination scenarios with the TCRdist pipeline. In a later analysis, each TCR beta chain was defined by its CDR3 amino acid sequence together with its V-gene family, and reads lacking a unique V-gene family were excluded. As a way to deal with suspected cross-contamination and a sequencing artifact, a later analysis dropped 450 to 600 nucleotide sequences that were highly shared and had low generation probability. In a later analysis, a clonal expansion index was calculated for each public chain from normalized within-repertoire ranks of inferred template counts. Generation probabilities in a later analysis came from a VDJ recombination model fitted to out-of-frame rearrangements, and those results were checked against IGoR. Hypergeometric tests were used in a later analysis to score TCR-TCR, TCR-HLA and TCR-CMV co-occurrence, with a repertoire-size bias correction applied to the TCR pairs. A later analysis estimated false discovery rates by permuting HLA or CMV assignments 20 times. A later analysis grouped co-occurring TCRs with DBSCAN, adding TCRdist sequence similarity when clustering within HLA-allele-positive subsets. Repertoires with fewer than 30,000 or more than 120,000 public chains, plus five repertoires with anomalous nucleotide sharing, were excluded from co-occurrence clustering. The table was pulled from immuneACCESS by TCRdb, which kept in-frame rearrangements only. Such tables lose some clones; where checked, under half of the loss comes from unresolved V genes, and the rest has no known cause. V and J calls plus clone size are reproduced from that table; the DNA served to infer D and trimming. The sample data list about 100,000 clones, and approximately 79% of these were observed just once. Approximately 6.3% of the sample is in the top ten clones.

Findings and caveats that apply to the study as a whole: It was suggested by the authors that the approach could potentially be generalized to other disease states and immunological phenotypes. Linkage disequilibrium might explain the correlated functional status among segregating V segments, but an unknown experimental factor could not be ruled out. A total of 150 to 200 TCR beta chains were listed by the study as associated with cytomegalovirus. Broadly in line with IMGT annotations, most TCR beta V segments showed up in productive rearrangements about 87% or about 30% of the time in an earlier analysis of roughly 590 of the donors. A later analysis found that most CMV-associated TCR beta chains appeared HLA-restricted, with HLA associations seemingly driven largely by CMV exposure. A further reported finding was that TCR beta sequences accurately predicted the HLA-A and HLA-B alleles for most subjects in the first cohort. A cluster of highly shared sequence variants was judged likely to represent a technical artifact of the sequencing pipeline. In vitro tests confirmed that a few of the cytomegalovirus-associated TCR beta chains recognize cytomegalovirus antigens. Presence/absence analyses assumed roughly uniform sequencing depth across donors, an assumption that may not hold. HLA typing was unavailable for some donors at each locus, so association tests used only the typed subset. In a later analysis, HLA-associated TCR beta chains showed more clonal expansion and lower generation probabilities than non-associated chains that were equally common. When HLA alleles, especially DR and DQ, strongly co-occurred, TCR associations were difficult to assign to individual alleles. A later genetic analysis associated a missense DCLRE1C variant with V-gene and J-gene trimming of TCR beta chains, and an independent cohort replicated the association. Several of the top co-occurrence clusters appeared to be linked to parvovirus B19, influenza, CMV and Epstein-Barr virus, according to a later analysis. Cytomegalovirus status was reported to be diagnosed by the classifier with high specificity and sensitivity in both the original and validation cohorts. A later analysis associated 16,951 TCR beta sequences with specific HLA alleles at a false discovery rate of 0.05. In a later analysis, the rate of TCR association differed among HLA loci, with DRB1 alleles having the most associated TCRs and HLA-C alleles having the fewest. CMV serostatus was the only immune exposure information available for the cohort. Seventeen rarely observed V segments, including chromosome 9 orphons, were excluded from the earlier analysis of about 610 of the donors because counts were too low. Across donors, most TCR sequences were observed very rarely, whereas some public TCRs were present in many individuals. A later genetic analysis reported fewer N-insertions in productive TCRs among donors in an Asian-associated ancestry cluster than the approximately 700-donor mean. Some IMGT-functional V segments, including TRBV6-2 and TRBV6-3, could not be told apart with the 87-base-pair reads, so those segments were excluded. In this cohort, only TCR beta chains were sequenced, and detectable features were limited by the absence of alpha or paired-chain data.

The cohort was made up of roughly 670 healthy bone marrow donors. Cohort members were all nominally healthy when sampled, although unrecorded immune exposures were likely present. The donor was CMV seropositive and belonged to the group of a few hundred seropositive cohort members. A peripheral blood sample was provided by each donor, and peripheral blood mononuclear cells were used for TCR beta sequencing. The Qiagen DNeasy Blood Extraction Kit was used to extract genomic DNA from the blood cell samples. The CDR3 runs 15 residues from the cysteine to the phenylalanine. The retained sequence is limited to the CDR3, 45 bases, with the frame set at the first base. V is clipped by 4 bases and J by 2 bases, and the sequence between their germline boundaries is 16 bases long. Taken from the germline V gene, the CDR1 and CDR2 loops are SGHDT and YYEEEE. Concerning this clone itself: Its binding antigen is unknown. No much larger clone is present one base from it, and per-base qualities are unavailable.

The clonotype originates from a man between 60 and 70 years old in good health and CMV-seropositive. Sequencing was performed on PBMCs. This chain is built from TRBV5-6 and TRBJ2-7, and TRBD1 may be the D gene, going by 5 matching bases. The CDR3 region reads CASSLRVGSPYEQYF. At the DNA level, the sequence is TGTGCCAGCAGCCTCAGGGTGGGAAGTCCCTACGAGCAGTACTTC.